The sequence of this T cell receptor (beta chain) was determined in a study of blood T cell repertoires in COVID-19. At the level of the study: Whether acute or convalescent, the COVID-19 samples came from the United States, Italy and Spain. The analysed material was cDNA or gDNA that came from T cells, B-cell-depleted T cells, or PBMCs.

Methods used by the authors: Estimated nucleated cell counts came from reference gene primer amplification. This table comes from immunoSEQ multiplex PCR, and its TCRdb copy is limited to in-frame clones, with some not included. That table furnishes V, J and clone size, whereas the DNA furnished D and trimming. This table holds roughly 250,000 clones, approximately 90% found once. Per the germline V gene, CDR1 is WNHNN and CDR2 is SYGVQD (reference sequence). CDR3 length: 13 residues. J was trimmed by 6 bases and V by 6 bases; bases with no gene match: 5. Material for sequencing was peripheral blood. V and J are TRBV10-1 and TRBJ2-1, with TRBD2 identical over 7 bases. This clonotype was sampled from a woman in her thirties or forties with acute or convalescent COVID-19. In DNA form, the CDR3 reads TGCGCCAGCAGACTCGGGAGGTCCAATGAGCAGTTCTTC. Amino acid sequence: CASRLGRSNEQFF.